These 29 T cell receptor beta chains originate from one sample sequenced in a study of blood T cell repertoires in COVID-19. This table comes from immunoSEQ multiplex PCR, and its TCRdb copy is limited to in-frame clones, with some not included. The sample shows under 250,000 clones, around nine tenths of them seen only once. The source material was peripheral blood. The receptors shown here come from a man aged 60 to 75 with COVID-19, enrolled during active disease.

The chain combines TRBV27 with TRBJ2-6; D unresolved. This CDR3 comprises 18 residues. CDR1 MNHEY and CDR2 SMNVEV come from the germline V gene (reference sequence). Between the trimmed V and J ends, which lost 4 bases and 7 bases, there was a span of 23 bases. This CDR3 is CASSSPSKQNPRANVLTF. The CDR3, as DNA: TGTGCCAGCAGTTCCCCCTCGAAACAAAACCCTAGAGCCAACGTCCTGACTTTC.

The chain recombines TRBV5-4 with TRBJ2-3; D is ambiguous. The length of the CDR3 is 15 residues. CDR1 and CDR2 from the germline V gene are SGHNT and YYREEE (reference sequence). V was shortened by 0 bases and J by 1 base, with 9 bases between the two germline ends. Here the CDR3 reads CASSLEARRTDTQYF. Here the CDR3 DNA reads TGTGCCAGCAGCTTGGAGGCTAGACGCACAGATACGCAGTATTTT.

DNA for the CDR3: TGTGCCAGCAGTTTATTGGGCACCAGCTATGGCTACACCTTC. This sequence encodes CASSLLGTSYGYTF. V is TRBV28 and J is TRBJ1-2; no clear D. Germline V CDR1 and CDR2: MDHEN, SYDVKM. The CDR3 runs 14 residues. Trimming cost V 1 base and J 4 bases, with 10 bases left between them.

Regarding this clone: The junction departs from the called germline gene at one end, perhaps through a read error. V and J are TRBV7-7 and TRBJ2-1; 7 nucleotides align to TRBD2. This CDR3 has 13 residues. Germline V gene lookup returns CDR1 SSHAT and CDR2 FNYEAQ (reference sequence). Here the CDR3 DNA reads TGTGCTAGCAGCTTAGCCGGGGGGACTGAGCAGTTCTTC. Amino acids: CASSLAGGTEQFF.

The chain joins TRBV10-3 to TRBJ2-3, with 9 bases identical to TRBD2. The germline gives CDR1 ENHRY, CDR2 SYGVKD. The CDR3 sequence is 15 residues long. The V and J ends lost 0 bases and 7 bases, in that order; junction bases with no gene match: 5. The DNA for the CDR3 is TGTGCCATCAGTGAGTCGGGGCGGGAGGGAAATACGCAGTATTTT. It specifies CAISESGREGNTQYF.

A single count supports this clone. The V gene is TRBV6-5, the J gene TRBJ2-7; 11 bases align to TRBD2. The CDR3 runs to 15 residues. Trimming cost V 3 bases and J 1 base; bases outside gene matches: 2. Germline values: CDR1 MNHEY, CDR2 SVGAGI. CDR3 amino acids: CASSYWTSGSYEQYF. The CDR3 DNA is TGTGCCAGCAGTTATTGGACTAGCGGGTCCTACGAGCAGTACTTC.

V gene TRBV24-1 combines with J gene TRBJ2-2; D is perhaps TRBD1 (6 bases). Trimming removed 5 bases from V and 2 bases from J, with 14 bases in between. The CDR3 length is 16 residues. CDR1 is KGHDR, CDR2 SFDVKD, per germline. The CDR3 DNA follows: TGTGCCACCAGTGCTAAGACAGGTGGAAACACCGGGGAGCTGTTTTTT. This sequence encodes CATSAKTGGNTGELFF.

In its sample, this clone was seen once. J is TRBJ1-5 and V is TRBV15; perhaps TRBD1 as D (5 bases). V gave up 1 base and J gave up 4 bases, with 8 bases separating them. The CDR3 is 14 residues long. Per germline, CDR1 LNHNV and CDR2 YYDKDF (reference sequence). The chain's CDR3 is CATSRVDSNQPQHF. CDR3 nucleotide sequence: TGTGCCACCAGCAGAGTAGACAGTAATCAGCCCCAGCATTTT.

CDR3 in amino acids: CASSLTSGGTDTQYF. CDR3 DNA: TGTGCCAGCAGTCTTACTAGCGGAGGGACAGATACGCAGTATTTT. The chain links TRBV2 to TRBJ2-3, with 8 bases fitting TRBD2. The length of the CDR3 is 15 residues. Germline lookup yields CDR1 SNHLY and CDR2 FYNNEI. The V gene end was trimmed by 5 bases and the J gene end by 3 bases; junction bases not matched to a gene: 7.

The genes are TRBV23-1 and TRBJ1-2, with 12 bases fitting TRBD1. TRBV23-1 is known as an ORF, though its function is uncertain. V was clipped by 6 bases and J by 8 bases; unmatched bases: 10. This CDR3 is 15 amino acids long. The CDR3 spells CASSPGTGGLYGYTF. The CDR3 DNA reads TGCGCCAGCAGCCCGGGGACAGGGGGCCTCTACGGCTACACCTTC.

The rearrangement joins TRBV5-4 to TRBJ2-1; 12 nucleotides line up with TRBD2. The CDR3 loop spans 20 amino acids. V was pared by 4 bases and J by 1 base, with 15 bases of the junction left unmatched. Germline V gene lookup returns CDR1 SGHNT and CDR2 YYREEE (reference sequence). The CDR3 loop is CASSAPGLAGGLGSYNEQFF. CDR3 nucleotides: TGTGCCAGCAGCGCCCCAGGGCTAGCGGGAGGGCTTGGGTCCTACAATGAGCAGTTCTTC. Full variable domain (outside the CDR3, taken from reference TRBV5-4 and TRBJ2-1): ETGVTQSPTHLIKTRGQQVTLRCSSQSGHNTVSWYQQALGQGPQFIFQYYREEENGRGNFPPRFSGLQFPNYSSELNVNALELDDSALYLCASSAPGLAGGLGSYNEQFFGPGTRLTVL.

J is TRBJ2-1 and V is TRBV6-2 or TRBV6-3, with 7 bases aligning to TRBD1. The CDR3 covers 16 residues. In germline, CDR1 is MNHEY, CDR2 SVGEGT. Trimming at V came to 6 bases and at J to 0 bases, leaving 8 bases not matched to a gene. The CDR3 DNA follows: TGTGCCAGCAGACCTAAAACAGGGGTCTCCTACAATGAGCAGTTCTTC. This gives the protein CASRPKTGVSYNEQFF.

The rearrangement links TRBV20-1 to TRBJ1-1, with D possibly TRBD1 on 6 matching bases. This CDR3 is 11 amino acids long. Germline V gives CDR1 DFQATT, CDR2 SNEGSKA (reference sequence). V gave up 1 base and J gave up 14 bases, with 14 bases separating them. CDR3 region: CSARVRGPKFF. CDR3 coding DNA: TGCAGTGCTAGAGTGCGGGGGCCTAAGTTCTTT.

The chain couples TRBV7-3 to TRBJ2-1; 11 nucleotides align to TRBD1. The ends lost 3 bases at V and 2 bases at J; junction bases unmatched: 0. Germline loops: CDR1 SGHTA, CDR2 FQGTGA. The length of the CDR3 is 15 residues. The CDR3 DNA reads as TGTGCCAGCAGCTTGGGACAGGGGGCCTACAATGAGCAGTTCTTC. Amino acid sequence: CASSLGQGAYNEQFF.

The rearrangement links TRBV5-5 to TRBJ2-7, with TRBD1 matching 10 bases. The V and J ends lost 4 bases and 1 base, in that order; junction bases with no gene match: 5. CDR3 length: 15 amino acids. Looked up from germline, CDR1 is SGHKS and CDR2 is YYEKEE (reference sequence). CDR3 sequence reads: CASSPWTGGSYEQYF. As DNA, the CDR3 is TGTGCCAGCAGCCCCTGGACAGGGGGTTCCTACGAGCAGTACTTC. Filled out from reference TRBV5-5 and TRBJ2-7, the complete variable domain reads DAGVTQSPTHLIKTRGQQVTLRCSPISGHKSVSWYQQVLGQGPQFIFQYYEKEERGRGNFPDRFSARQFPNYSSELNVNALLLGDSALYLCASSPWTGGSYEQYFGPGTRLTVT.

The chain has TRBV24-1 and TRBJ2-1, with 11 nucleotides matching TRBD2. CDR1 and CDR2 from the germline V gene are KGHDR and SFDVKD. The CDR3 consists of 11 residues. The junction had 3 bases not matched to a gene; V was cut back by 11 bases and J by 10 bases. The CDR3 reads CAILAGGEQFF. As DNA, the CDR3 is TGTGCCATTCTAGCGGGAGGCGAGCAGTTCTTC.

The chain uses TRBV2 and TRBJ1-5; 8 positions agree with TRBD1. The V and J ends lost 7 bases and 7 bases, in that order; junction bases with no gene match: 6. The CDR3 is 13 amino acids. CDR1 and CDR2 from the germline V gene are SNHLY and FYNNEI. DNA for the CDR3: TGTGCCAGCACCCAGGGGGCTGGACAGCCCCAGCATTTT. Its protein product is CASTQGAGQPQHF.

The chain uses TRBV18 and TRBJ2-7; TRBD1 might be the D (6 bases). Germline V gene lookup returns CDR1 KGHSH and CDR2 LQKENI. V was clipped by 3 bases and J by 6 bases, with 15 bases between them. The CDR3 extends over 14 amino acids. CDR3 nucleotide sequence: TGTGCCAGCTCACCCGACACAGGGTTTTTCGAGCAGTACTTC. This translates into CASSPDTGFFEQYF.

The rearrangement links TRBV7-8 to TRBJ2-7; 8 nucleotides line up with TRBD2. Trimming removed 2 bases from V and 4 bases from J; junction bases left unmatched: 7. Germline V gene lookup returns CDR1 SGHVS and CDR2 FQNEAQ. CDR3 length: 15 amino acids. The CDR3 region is CASSLLAGQNYEQYF. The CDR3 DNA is TGTGCCAGCAGCTTATTAGCGGGGCAAAATTACGAGCAGTACTTC.

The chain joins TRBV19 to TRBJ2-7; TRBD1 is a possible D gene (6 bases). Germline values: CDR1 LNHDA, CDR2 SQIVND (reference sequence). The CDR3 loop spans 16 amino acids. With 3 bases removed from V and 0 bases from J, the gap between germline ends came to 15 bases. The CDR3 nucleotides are TGTGCCAGTAGTATCGTCCGACAGGTCAGCTCCTACGAGCAGTACTTC. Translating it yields CASSIVRQVSSYEQYF.

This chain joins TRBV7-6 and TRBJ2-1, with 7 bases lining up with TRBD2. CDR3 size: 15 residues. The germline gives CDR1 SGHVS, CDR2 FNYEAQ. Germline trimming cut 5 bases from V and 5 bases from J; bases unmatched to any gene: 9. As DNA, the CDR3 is TGTGCCAGCAGCCTCGCTGGGAGGGGTAACAATGAGCAGTTCTTC. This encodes CASSLAGRGNNEQFF.

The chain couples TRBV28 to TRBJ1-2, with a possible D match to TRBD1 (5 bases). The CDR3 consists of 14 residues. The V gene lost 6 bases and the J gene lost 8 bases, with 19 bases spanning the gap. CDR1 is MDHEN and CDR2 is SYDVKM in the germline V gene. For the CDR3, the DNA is TGTGCCAGCAGCCTAGGGGCCTTCGCCCAAGGCTACACCTTC. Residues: CASSLGAFAQGYTF.

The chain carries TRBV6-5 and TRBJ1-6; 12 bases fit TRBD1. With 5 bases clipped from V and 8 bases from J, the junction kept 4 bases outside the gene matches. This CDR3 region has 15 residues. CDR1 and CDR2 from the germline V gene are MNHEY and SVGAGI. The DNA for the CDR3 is TGTGCCAGCAGTCCCCGGGACAGGGGGCATTCACCCCTCCACTTT. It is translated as CASSPRDRGHSPLHF.

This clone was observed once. CDR3 in DNA: TGCGCCAGCAGCGGCGGACAGGGATACTATGGCTACACCTTC. Translation: CASSGGQGYYGYTF. The genes are TRBV5-1 and TRBJ1-2; 8 nucleotides line up with TRBD1. CDR3 length: 14 amino acids. CDR1 SGHRS and CDR2 YFSETQ come from the germline V gene. V lost 4 bases to trimming and J lost 3 bases; unmatched junction nucleotides: 5.

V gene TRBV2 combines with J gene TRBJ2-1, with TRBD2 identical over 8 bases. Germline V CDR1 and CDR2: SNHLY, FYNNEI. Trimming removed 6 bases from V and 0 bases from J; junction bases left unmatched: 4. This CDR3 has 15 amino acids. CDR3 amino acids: CASRERESSYNEQFF. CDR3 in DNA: TGTGCCAGCAGGGAGCGGGAGAGCTCCTACAATGAGCAGTTCTTC.

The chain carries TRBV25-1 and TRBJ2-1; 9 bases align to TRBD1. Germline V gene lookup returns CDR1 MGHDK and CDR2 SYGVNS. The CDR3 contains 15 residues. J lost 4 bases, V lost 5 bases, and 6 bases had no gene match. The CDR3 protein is CASSYPGQGYNEQFF. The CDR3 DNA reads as TGTGCCAGCAGTTACCCGGGACAGGGATACAATGAGCAGTTCTTC.

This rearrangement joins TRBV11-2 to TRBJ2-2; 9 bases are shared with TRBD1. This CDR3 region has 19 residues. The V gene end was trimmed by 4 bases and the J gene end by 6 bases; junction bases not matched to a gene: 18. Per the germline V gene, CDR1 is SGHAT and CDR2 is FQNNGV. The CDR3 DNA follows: TGTGCCAGCAGCTCAAAAAGGGGCCCGGGACAGGGTATGGCCGGGGAGCTGTTTTTT. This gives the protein CASSSKRGPGQGMAGELFF.

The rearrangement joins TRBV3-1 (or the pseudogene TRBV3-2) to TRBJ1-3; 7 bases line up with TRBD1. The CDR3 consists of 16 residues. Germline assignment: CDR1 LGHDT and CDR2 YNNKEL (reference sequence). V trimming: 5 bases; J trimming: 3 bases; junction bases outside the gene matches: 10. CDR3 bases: TGTGCCAGCAGCTACCCACTAACAGGGGTTGGAAACACCATATATTTT. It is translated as CASSYPLTGVGNTIYF.

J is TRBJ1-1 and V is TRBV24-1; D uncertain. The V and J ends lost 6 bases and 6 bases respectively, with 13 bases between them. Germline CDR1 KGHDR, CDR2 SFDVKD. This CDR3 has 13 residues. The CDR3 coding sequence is TGTGCCACCAGTACAACGGGGAGATCTGAAGCTTTCTTT. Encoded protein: CATSTTGRSEAFF.